Following are 19 T cell receptor beta chains from one sample sequenced in a study of shared clonotypes between healthy human individuals. Here immunoSEQ multiplex PCR was the method, and the copy in TCRdb shows in-frame clones only, minus some. The table shows about 380,000 clones, with approximately 97% occurring only once. Sequenced: memory CD8+ T cells sorted from blood. Regarding subset: CD45RO+ cells pooled with CCR7-negative TemRA cells. Receptors were obtained from a man aged 25 to 45 in good health.

This chain joins TRBV9 and TRBJ2-3, with 9 bases identical to TRBD2. J was trimmed by 1 base and V by 0 bases; bases with no gene match: 9. Germline V CDR1 and CDR2: SGDLS, YYNGEE. The CDR3 is made up of 18 amino acids. In DNA, the CDR3 is TGTGCCAGCAGCGTAGGAATAGCGGGAGAAGTAGGCACAGATACGCAGTATTTT. Translation gives CASSVGIAGEVGTDTQYF.

V usage is TRBV14 and J usage is TRBJ1-5, with TRBD1 as a possible D gene (6 bases). Between the trimmed V and J ends, which lost 1 base and 4 bases, there was a span of 11 bases. Per germline, CDR1 SGHDN and CDR2 FVKESK. This CDR3 comprises 15 residues. The DNA for the CDR3 is TGTGCCAGCAGCCAAGTAGTGAGGGGGAATCAGCCCCAGCATTTT. Protein: CASSQVVRGNQPQHF.

Concerning this clone: The sample carries other DNA sequences with the same CDR3. The chain joins TRBV15 to TRBJ2-7; D is unresolved. Per germline, CDR1 LNHNV and CDR2 YYDKDF (reference sequence). V dropped 0 bases and J dropped 0 bases, with 3 bases sitting between them. The CDR3 contains 13 residues. The CDR3 here is CATSRDSSYEQYF. The CDR3 region has the DNA TGTGCCACCAGCAGAGACTCCTCCTACGAGCAGTACTTC.

Written as DNA, the CDR3 is TGTGCCAGCAGCTTAGGGGTGCCGCCAATCTCCTACGAGCAGTACTTC. This translates into CASSLGVPPISYEQYF. V gene TRBV7-2 combines with J gene TRBJ2-7, with no clear D. The CDR3 covers 16 residues. In germline, CDR1 is SGHTA, CDR2 FQGNSA. Trimming pared 1 base from V and 0 bases from J, leaving 13 bases between.

CDR3 in DNA: TGTGCCAGCTCACCACCGGGACAGGGGAATCAGCCCCAGCATTTT. As protein: CASSPPGQGNQPQHF. The chain uses TRBV18 and TRBJ1-5, with 10 bases that match TRBD1. The CDR3 sequence is 15 residues long. V trimming: 0 bases; J trimming: 4 bases; junction bases outside the gene matches: 0. Germline assignment: CDR1 KGHSH and CDR2 LQKENI.

The chain couples TRBV6-1 to TRBJ2-7; unclear D gene. The V gene lost 5 bases and the J gene lost 3 bases, with 11 bases spanning the gap. The CDR3 is made up of 13 amino acids. Germline CDR1 MNHNS, CDR2 SASEGT. CDR3 coding DNA: TGTGCCAGCAGTCAGCCCGACCTCTACGAGCAGTACTTC. Protein sequence: CASSQPDLYEQYF.

The genes are TRBV19 and TRBJ2-1, with 10 bases aligning to TRBD2. Germline V CDR1 and CDR2: LNHDA, SQIVND (reference sequence). The CDR3 length is 16 residues. The J segment lost 2 bases and the V segment lost 2 bases, leaving 3 bases of the junction unmatched. CDR3 nucleotides: TGTGCCAGTAGTATAACTAGCGGGACCACCTACAATGAGCAGTTCTTC. This sequence encodes CASSITSGTTYNEQFF.

J is TRBJ2-7 and V is TRBV10-1, with a possible D match to TRBD2 (6 bases). Trimming removed 6 bases at V and 7 bases at J, with 16 bases between. There are 13 residues in the CDR3. CDR1 WNHNN and CDR2 SYGVQD come from the germline V gene (reference sequence). The CDR3 spells CASSTSQRAEQYF. DNA of the CDR3: TGCGCCAGCAGCACATCGCAGCGGGCTGAGCAGTACTTC.

The chain joins TRBV15 to TRBJ1-5; D is ambiguous. The V and J ends lost 0 bases and 2 bases respectively, with 14 bases between them. The CDR3 extends over 17 amino acids. Germline V CDR1 and CDR2: LNHNV, YYDKDF (reference sequence). This CDR3 is CATSRDRGGSGNQPQHF. CDR3 bases: TGTGCCACCAGCAGAGATCGGGGAGGGAGCGGCAATCAGCCCCAGCATTTT.

This rearrangement joins TRBV5-1 to TRBJ1-2; 7 bases line up with TRBD1. J gave up 5 bases and V 0 bases, and 7 bases lay outside the gene matches. This CDR3 comprises 15 residues. CDR1 SGHRS and CDR2 YFSETQ come from the germline V gene. CDR3 nucleotide sequence: TGCGCCAGCAGCTTGGATACAGGGGTGGGGTATGGCTACACCTTC. It specifies CASSLDTGVGYGYTF.

Concerning this clone: This CDR3 is also generated by other DNA sequences in the sample. The V gene is TRBV28, the J gene TRBJ1-5, with 7 bases that match TRBD1. The V and J ends lost 0 bases and 4 bases, in that order; junction bases with no gene match: 3. Per germline, CDR1 MDHEN and CDR2 SYDVKM. This CDR3 has 15 residues. CDR3 protein: CASSLWAGGNQPQHF. DNA for the CDR3: TGTGCCAGCAGTTTATGGGCAGGGGGAAATCAGCCCCAGCATTTT. The full variable domain, its missing parts supplied by reference TRBV28 and TRBJ1-5, is DVKVTQSSRYLVKRTGEKVFLECVQDMDHENMFWYRQDPGLGLRLIYFSYDVKMKEKGDIPEGYSVSREKKERFSLILESASTNQTSMYLCASSLWAGGNQPQHFGDGTRLSIL.

V is TRBV11-2 and J is TRBJ2-7; the D gene is possibly TRBD1 (5 bases). CDR1 and CDR2 from the germline V gene are SGHAT and FQNNGV. This CDR3 is 12 amino acids long. V lost 5 bases and J 7 bases, leaving 12 bases between the germline ends. CDR3: CASSVPPGEQYF. The CDR3 region has the DNA TGTGCCAGCAGCGTACCCCCAGGGGAGCAGTACTTC.

This clone showed up just once. V usage is TRBV28 and J usage is TRBJ1-1; tentative D call: TRBD1 (6 bases). Germline V gene lookup returns CDR1 MDHEN and CDR2 SYDVKM. V lost 5 bases and J 10 bases, leaving 23 bases between the germline ends. This CDR3 region has 15 residues. CDR3 bases: TGTGCCAGCAGTACCCCAGGGGTGGGTTTATTTGCAGCTTTCTTT. Its translation is CASSTPGVGLFAAFF.

The CDR3 region is CASSQDRGRFPGSQPQHF. For the CDR3, the DNA is TGTGCCAGCAGTCAGGACAGGGGGCGATTTCCTGGGAGTCAGCCCCAGCATTTT. The rearrangement uses TRBV28 and TRBJ1-5; TRBD1 matches 11 bases. CDR1 is MDHEN and CDR2 is SYDVKM in the germline V gene. The CDR3 is made up of 18 amino acids. V shed 5 bases, J shed 6 bases, and the junction held 15 bases outside the gene matches.

This chain uses TRBV11-2 with TRBJ2-7, with 11 bases fitting TRBD2. V trimming: 2 bases; J trimming: 5 bases; junction bases outside the gene matches: 14. Germline CDR1 SGHAT, CDR2 FQNNGV. This CDR3 is built from 18 residues. CDR3 region: CASSLTTSGSHFPNEQYF. The CDR3 nucleotides are TGTGCCAGCAGCTTAACAACTAGCGGGAGCCACTTCCCTAACGAGCAGTACTTC.

The genes are TRBV5-1 and TRBJ2-1; D possibly uses TRBD1 or TRBD2 (6 bases each). The CDR3 has 15 amino acids. Trimming left V 4 bases short and J 5 bases short, with 16 bases between. Germline-derived CDR1 and CDR2 are SGHRS and YFSETQ. The CDR3 region has the DNA TGCGCCAGCAGCCCACAGGGACCGGGGGACAATGAGCAGTTCTTC. It yields the protein CASSPQGPGDNEQFF.

This chain connects TRBV6-5 to TRBJ1-1, with a weak D call TRBD1 (6 bases). CDR1 MNHEY and CDR2 SVGAGI come from the germline V gene. Trimming took off 7 bases at V and 5 bases at J, with 11 bases between the two ends. The CDR3 extends over 12 amino acids. The CDR3 DNA is TGTGCCAGCAAGCAGGGGCGGACTGAAGCTTTCTTT. It codes for CASKQGRTEAFF.

The genes are TRBV5-6 and TRBJ2-7, with D tentatively TRBD1 (6 bases). This CDR3 has 14 residues. CDR1 and CDR2 (germline): SGHDT, YYEEEE. Trimming shortened V by 0 bases and J by 6 bases, and 13 bases separated the two germline ends. The CDR3 DNA follows: TGTGCCAGCAGCTTGGTTCTCAGGGGAAGCGAGCAGTACTTC. This encodes CASSLVLRGSEQYF.

The gene calls are TRBV29-1 and TRBJ2-7; 9 bases map to TRBD1. Germline V gene sequence: CDR1 SQVTM, CDR2 ANQGSEA. V shed 4 bases, J shed 5 bases, and the junction held 6 bases outside the gene matches. The CDR3 is 13 amino acids. CDR3: CSVGYRGRHEQYF. CDR3 nucleotides: TGCAGCGTTGGCTACAGGGGGCGTCACGAGCAGTACTTC.